The 9 T cell receptor beta chains below come from one sample, sequenced in a study of beta chain features in type 1 diabetes. These receptors have no identified antigens. Study outcomes and limitations: All four CD4+ subsets of Type 1 diabetes patients contained TCRB CDR3s that were moderately but significantly shorter.

Reverse transcription of all isolated RNA meant that expressed TCRB transcripts were sequenced. Here immunoSEQ multiplex PCR was the method, and the copy in TCRdb shows in-frame clones only, minus some. The table lists a few hundred thousand clones, about 13% of them singletons, with approximately 0.015% in the top ten. Sequencing input: naive CD4+ T cells from blood. These receptors originate from a man aged 25-45 years with type 1 diabetes.

V usage is TRBV5-1 and J usage is TRBJ2-3; 7 bases are a match to TRBD1. Germline lookup yields CDR1 SGHRS and CDR2 YFSETQ. The CDR3 is made up of 14 amino acids. Trimming took 4 bases from V and 3 from J; bases not matched to a gene: 5. As DNA, the CDR3 is TGCGCCAGCAGCCTTAAACAGGGGACAGATACGCAGTATTTT. This translates into CASSLKQGTDTQYF.

This clone has a handful of counts. CDR3 coding DNA: TGCGCCAGCAGCTCCGGGACACGGGGCCAGAACACTGAAGCTTTCTTT. Translated, it gives CASSSGTRGQNTEAFF. The gene calls are TRBV5-1 and TRBJ1-1; perhaps TRBD1 as D (6 bases). The V gene's germline CDR1 is SGHRS and CDR2 YFSETQ. Deletions cut 3 bases from V and 1 base from J, with 16 bases between. CDR3 length: 16 residues.

The CDR3 DNA reads as TGTGCCAGCAGCGCCCTAGCGGGAGGGTGGGGCACAGATACGCAGTATTTT. Its protein is CASSALAGGWGTDTQYF. V is TRBV9 and J is TRBJ2-3; 12 nucleotides match TRBD2. Trimming removed 3 bases from V and 1 base from J; junction bases left unmatched: 6. Germline CDR1 SGDLS, CDR2 YYNGEE. The CDR3 runs to 17 residues.

This clone has just a few counts. The chain has TRBV4-2 and TRBJ2-7, with D tentatively TRBD1 (6 bases). This CDR3 spans 17 amino acids. CDR1 and CDR2 from the germline V gene are LGHNA and YNFKEQ. With 3 bases removed from V and 2 bases from J, the gap between germline ends came to 20 bases. The CDR3 loop is CASSQALPGQTTYEQYF. In nucleotides, the CDR3 is TGTGCCAGCAGCCAGGCCCTACCCGGACAGACAACCTACGAGCAGTACTTC.

The chain combines TRBV7-3 with TRBJ2-1, with TRBD2 identical over 8 bases. Germline trimming cut 0 bases from V and 0 bases from J; bases unmatched to any gene: 7. This CDR3 has 18 residues. The germline CDR1 and CDR2 sequences are SGHTA and FQGTGA. CDR3 amino acids: CASSLTHSGRRSYNEQFF. The DNA of the CDR3 is TGTGCCAGCAGCTTAACCCACAGCGGGAGACGCTCCTACAATGAGCAGTTCTTC.

This chain links TRBV2 with TRBJ1-5; D is possibly TRBD1 (5 bases). Germline-derived CDR1 and CDR2 are SNHLY and FYNNEI. Trimming took 3 bases from V and 3 from J, leaving 12 bases between them. The CDR3 runs to 15 residues. CDR3: CASSEVLDNNQPQHF. The DNA of the CDR3 is TGTGCCAGCAGTGAGGTGTTGGACAACAATCAGCCCCAGCATTTT.

The chain has TRBV2 and TRBJ2-1; 9 bases match TRBD2. Germline V gene lookup returns CDR1 SNHLY and CDR2 FYNNEI. V lost 4 bases and J lost 7; bases outside the gene matches: 8. The CDR3 spans 15 residues. For the CDR3, the DNA is TGTGCCAGCAGTGTCCGTAGCGGGAGCGCAAATGAGCAGTTCTTC. It encodes CASSVRSGSANEQFF.

Only a few counts were recorded for this clone. This rearrangement joins TRBV18 to TRBJ2-3, with 7 nucleotides matching TRBD1. This CDR3 has 15 amino acids. CDR1 is KGHSH, CDR2 LQKENI, per germline. With V trimmed by 3 bases and J by 2 bases, 5 bases remained unmatched. CDR3 sequence: CASSPEGANTDTQYF. CDR3 sequence (DNA): TGTGCCAGCTCACCTGAGGGGGCGAACACAGATACGCAGTATTTT.

The gene calls are TRBV7-2 and TRBJ1-5; no definite D call. The CDR3 is 14 residues long. The germline gives CDR1 SGHTA, CDR2 FQGNSA. V lost 3 bases and J lost 0, with 6 bases in between. CDR3 bases: TGTGCCAGCAGCTTTTCAGATAGCAATCAGCCCCAGCATTTT. Protein product: CASSFSDSNQPQHF.